Below are 2 T cell receptor beta chains sequenced from a single sample in a study of T cell responses to AZD1222 COVID-19 vaccine. TCRdb keeps only in-frame clones here, not all; method: immunoSEQ multiplex PCR. The sample records over 120,000 clones, 85% to 95% being singletons. Sequenced material: peripheral blood, taken on day 0 of AZD1222 vaccination. These receptors were obtained from an adult in good health.

The rearrangement links TRBV2 to TRBJ2-3; D is undetermined. The CDR3 length is 17 residues. The V end lost 3 bases, the J end lost 3 bases, and 19 bases lay between the germline ends. Germline CDR1 is SNHLY and CDR2 is FYNNEI. The CDR3 region is CASSDLGTPLLTDTQYF. CDR3 in DNA: TGTGCCAGCAGTGACCTCGGCACACCACTCCTAACAGATACGCAGTATTTT.

V usage is TRBV13 and J usage is TRBJ2-7; TRBD2 agrees at 14 bases. Trimming removed 5 bases from V and 4 bases from J; junction bases left unmatched: 7. The CDR3 has 16 amino acids. The germline gives CDR1 PRHDT, CDR2 FYEKMQ (reference sequence). CDR3 in amino acids: CASSDSTSGGEYEQYF. CDR3 coding DNA: TGTGCCAGCAGCGACTCGACTAGCGGGGGGGAATACGAGCAGTACTTC.